One T cell receptor beta chain is described in this entry. Its antigen is as yet unknown. Germline V gene lookup returns CDR1 SEHNR and CDR2 FQNEAQ (reference sequence). V was trimmed by 5 bases and J by 4 bases, leaving 13 bases between them. The CDR3 has 14 amino acids. These data originate in a study of T cell responses to AZD1222 COVID-19 vaccine. General observations from the study: Donor demographics were predominantly white British with a female majority; clonal diversity may be underestimated. When two AZD1222 doses had been given, Spike-specific TCR breadth and depth rose. Within unmutated variant regions lay the reported targets of nearly half of spike-specific TCRs. Researchers took repertoire samples only after the peak T cell response had come.

Method: immunoSEQ multiplex PCR; TCRdb's copy keeps in-frame clones and lacks some. There are 90,000 to 95,000 clones in the sample; just over 85% occur only once, and roughly 10% lies in the top ten. J is TRBJ2-3 and V is TRBV7-9; D gene ambiguous. The sequences come from peripheral blood, collected on day 0 of AZD1222 vaccination. This clonotype was sampled from an adult in good health. The CDR3 sequence: CASSPRIPPDTQYF. Written as DNA, the CDR3 is TGTGCCAGCAGCCCCCGAATCCCCCCAGATACGCAGTATTTT.